What follows is one TCR beta chain and its context. Its specificity is not known. The data derive from a study of cytomegalovirus exposure and HLA in healthy donors. Study details: As an earlier analysis found, 180 million or so T cells yielded fewer than 130 million unique TCR beta sequences. Inside one of the first data releases sat about 85 million unique TCRs taken from HLA-typed donors. Study observations and caveats: Most TCR beta V segments were productive about 90% or about 30% of the time in an earlier analysis. While the bulk of TCR sequences proved rare, some public TCRs turned up in many donors.

With 60 Vbeta and 13 Jbeta primers, the PCR was carried out. TCRdb keeps only in-frame clones here, not all; method: immunoSEQ multiplex PCR. The sample shows 120,000 or so clones, over 65% of them seen only once. This clonotype was obtained from a man aged 30 to 45 in good health and CMV-seronegative. The sample comprised PBMCs.

The CDR3 region is CASSLARETTEQYF. In nucleotides, the CDR3 is TGCGCCAGCAGCTTGGCTCGTGAAACTACCGAGCAGTACTTC. The genes are TRBV5-1 and TRBJ2-7; no reliable D call. V was clipped by 0 bases and J by 6 bases, with 13 bases between them. The CDR3 consists of 14 residues. Germline V gives CDR1 SGHRS, CDR2 YFSETQ.